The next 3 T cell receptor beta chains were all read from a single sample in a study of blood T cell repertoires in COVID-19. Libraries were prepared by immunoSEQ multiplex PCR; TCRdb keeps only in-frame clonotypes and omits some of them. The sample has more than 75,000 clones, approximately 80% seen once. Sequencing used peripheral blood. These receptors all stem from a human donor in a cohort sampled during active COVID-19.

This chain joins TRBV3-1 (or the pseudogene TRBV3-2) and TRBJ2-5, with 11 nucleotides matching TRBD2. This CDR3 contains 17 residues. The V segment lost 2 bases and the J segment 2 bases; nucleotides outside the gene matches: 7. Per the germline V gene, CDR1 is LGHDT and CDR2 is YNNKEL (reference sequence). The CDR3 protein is CASSQYGTSGTQETQYF. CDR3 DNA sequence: TGTGCCAGCAGCCAATACGGGACTAGCGGCACGCAAGAGACCCAGTACTTC.

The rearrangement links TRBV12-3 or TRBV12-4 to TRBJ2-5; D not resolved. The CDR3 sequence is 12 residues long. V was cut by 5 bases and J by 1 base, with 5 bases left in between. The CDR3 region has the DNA TGTGCCAGCAGTCCGGTCCAAGAGACCCAGTACTTC. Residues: CASSPVQETQYF.

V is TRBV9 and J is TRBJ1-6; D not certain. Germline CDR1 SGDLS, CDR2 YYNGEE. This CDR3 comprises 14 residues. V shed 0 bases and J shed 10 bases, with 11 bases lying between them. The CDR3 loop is CASSVGQEWSPLHF. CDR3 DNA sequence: TGTGCCAGCAGCGTAGGGCAGGAATGGTCACCCCTCCACTTT.